This T cell receptor beta chain was recorded in a study of post-analysis software for immune sequencing data. This CDR3 region has 17 residues. Germline CDR1 reads SGHKS; CDR2 reads YYEKEE (reference sequence). V dropped 0 bases and J dropped 2; count of bases not matched to a gene: 2. Study-wide results and caveats: Patients had higher frequencies than controls of a handful of TRBV segments, including TRBV5-6, TRBV5-1 and TRBV20-1.

Points on this clonotype: The antigen is not known.

Built from TCR beta cDNA, the libraries had unique molecular identifiers in them. TCRdb re-analysed the PCR reads in MiXCR, keeping a single row per CDR3 protein. The repertoire includes some 890,000 distinct CDR3 sequences, about 53% of them detected once, and 4.6% sits in the top ten. This clonotype was sampled from a girl between 10 and 17 years old with multiple sclerosis. The genes are TRBV5-5 and TRBJ2-5; 15 nucleotides match TRBD2. Sequencing input: blood. CDR3 amino acids: CASSLAGLAGGQETQYF. Here the CDR3 DNA reads TGTGCCAGCAGCTTGGCGGGACTAGCGGGGGGACAAGAGACCCAGTACTTC.